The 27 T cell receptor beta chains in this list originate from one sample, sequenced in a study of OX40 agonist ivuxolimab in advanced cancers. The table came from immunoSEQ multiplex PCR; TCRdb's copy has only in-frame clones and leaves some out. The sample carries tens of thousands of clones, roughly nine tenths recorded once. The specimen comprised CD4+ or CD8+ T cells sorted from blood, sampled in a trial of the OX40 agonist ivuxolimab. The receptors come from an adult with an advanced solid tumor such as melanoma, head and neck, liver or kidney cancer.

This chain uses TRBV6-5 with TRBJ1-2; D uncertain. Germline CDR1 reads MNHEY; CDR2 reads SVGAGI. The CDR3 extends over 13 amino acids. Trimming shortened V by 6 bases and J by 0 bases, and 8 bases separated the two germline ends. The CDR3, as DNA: TGTGCCAGCAGGCACGATCCTAACTATGGCTACACCTTC. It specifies CASRHDPNYGYTF.

The CDR3: CASSEVVPDTQYF. In DNA, the CDR3 is TGTGCCAGCAGTGAAGTAGTCCCAGATACGCAGTATTTT. The chain recombines TRBV6-1 with TRBJ2-3; D gene uncertain. This CDR3 has 13 residues. V lost 1 base and J 4 bases, leaving 6 bases between the germline ends. Germline values: CDR1 MNHNS, CDR2 SASEGT.

CDR3 sequence: CASSLGTVNEKLFF. The CDR3 bases are TGTGCCAGCAGCCTCGGGACAGTGAATGAAAAACTGTTTTTT. The gene calls are TRBV9 and TRBJ1-4; 7 positions match TRBD1. The V and J ends lost 4 bases and 5 bases, in that order; junction bases with no gene match: 5. CDR1 SGDLS and CDR2 YYNGEE come from the germline V gene. The CDR3 has 14 amino acids.

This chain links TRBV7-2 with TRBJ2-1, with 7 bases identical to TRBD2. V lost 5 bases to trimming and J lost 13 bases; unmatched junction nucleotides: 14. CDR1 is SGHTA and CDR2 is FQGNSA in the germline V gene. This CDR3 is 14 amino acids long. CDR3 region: CASSPTPGREVQFF. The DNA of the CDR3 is TGTGCCAGCAGCCCAACCCCGGGACGGGAGGTTCAGTTCTTC.

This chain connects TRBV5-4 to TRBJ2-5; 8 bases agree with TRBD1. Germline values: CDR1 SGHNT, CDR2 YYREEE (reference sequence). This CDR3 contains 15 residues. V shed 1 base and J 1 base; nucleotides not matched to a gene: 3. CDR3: CASSLTGGPQETQYF. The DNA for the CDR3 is TGTGCCAGCAGCTTGACAGGGGGACCCCAAGAGACCCAGTACTTC.

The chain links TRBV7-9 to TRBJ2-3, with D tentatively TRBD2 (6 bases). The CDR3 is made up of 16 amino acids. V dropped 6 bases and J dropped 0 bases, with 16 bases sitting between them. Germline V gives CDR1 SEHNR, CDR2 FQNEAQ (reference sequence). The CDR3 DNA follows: TGTGCCAGCAGTCCAACCCCGGGAGAGAGCACAGATACGCAGTATTTT. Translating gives CASSPTPGESTDTQYF.

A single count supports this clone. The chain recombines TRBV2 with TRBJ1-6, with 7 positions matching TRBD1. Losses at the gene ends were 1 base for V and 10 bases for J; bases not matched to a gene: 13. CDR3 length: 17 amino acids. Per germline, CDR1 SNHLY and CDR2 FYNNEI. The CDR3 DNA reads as TGTGCCAGCAGTGAAGAACTTTGGAGGGGGCCCAGGTCACCCCTCCACTTT. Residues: CASSEELWRGPRSPLHF.

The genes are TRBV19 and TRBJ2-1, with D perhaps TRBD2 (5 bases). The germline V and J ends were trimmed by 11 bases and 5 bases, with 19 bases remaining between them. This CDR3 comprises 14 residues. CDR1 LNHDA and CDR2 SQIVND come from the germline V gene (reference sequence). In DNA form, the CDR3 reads TGTGCCGGCAGTGCGGAGGTAGCAGACAATGAGCAGTTCTTC. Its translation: CAGSAEVADNEQFF.

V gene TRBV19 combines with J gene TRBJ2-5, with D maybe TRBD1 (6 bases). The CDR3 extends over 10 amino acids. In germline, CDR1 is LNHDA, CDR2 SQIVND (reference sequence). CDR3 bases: TGTGAACAGGGTCAAGAGACCCAGTACTTC. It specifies CEQGQETQYF.

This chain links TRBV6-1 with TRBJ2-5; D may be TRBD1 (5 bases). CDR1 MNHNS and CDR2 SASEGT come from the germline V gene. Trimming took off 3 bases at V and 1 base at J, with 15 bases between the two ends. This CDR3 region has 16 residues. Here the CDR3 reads CASSEWPGYLQETQYF. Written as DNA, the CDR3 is TGTGCCAGCAGTGAGTGGCCAGGGTACCTCCAAGAGACCCAGTACTTC.

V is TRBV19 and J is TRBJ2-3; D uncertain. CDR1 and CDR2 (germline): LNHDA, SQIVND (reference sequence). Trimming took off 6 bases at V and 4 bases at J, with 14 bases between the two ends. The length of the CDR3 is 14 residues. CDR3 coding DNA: TGTGCCAGTAGCGCCCAAGCTATGGCAGATACGCAGTATTTT. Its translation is CASSAQAMADTQYF.

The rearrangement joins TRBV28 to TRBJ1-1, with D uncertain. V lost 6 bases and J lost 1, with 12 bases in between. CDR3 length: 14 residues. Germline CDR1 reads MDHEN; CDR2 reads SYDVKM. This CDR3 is CASRTYGENTEAFF. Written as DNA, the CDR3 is TGTGCCAGCAGGACCTACGGGGAGAACACTGAAGCTTTCTTT.

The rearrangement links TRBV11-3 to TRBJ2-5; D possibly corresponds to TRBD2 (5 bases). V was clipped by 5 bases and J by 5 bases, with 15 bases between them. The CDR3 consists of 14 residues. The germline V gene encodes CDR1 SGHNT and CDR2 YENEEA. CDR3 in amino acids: CASSQRAEGETQYF. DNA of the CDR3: TGTGCCAGCAGCCAGAGGGCGGAAGGGGAGACCCAGTACTTC.

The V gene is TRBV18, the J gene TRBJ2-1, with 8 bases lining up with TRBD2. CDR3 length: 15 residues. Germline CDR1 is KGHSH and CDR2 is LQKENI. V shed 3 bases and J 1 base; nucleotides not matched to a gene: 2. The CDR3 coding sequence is TGTGCCAGCTCACCGCTAGCGGGTTCCTACAATGAGCAGTTCTTC. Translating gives CASSPLAGSYNEQFF.

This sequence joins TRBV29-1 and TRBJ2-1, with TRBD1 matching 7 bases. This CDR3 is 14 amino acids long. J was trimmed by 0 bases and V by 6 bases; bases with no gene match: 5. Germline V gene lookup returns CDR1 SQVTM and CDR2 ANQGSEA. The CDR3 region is CSVSAGGSYNEQFF. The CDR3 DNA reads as TGCAGCGTGTCCGCAGGGGGCTCCTACAATGAGCAGTTCTTC.

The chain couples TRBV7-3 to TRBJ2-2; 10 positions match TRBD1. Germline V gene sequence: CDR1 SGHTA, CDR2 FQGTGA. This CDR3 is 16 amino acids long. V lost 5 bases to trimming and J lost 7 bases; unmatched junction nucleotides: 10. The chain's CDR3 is CASSDPRQGAIGELFF. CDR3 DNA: TGTGCCAGCAGCGACCCAAGACAGGGGGCCATCGGGGAGCTGTTTTTT. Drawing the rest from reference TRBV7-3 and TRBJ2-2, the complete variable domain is GAGVSQTPSNKVTEKGKYVELRCDPISGHTALYWYRQSLGQGPEFLIYFQGTGAADDSGLPNDRFFAVRPEGSVSTLKIQRTERGDSAVYLCASSDPRQGAIGELFFGEGSRLTVL.

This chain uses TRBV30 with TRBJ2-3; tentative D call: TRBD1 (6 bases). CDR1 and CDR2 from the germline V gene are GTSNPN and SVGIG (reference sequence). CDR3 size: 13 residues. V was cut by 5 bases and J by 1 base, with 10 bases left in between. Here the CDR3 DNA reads TGTGCCTGGGGAACAGGGCGCACAGATACGCAGTATTTT. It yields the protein CAWGTGRTDTQYF.

CDR3 nucleotide sequence: TGTGCCAGCAGCTTGTGGGGAACGCAGTATTTT. Residues: CASSLWGTQYF. The chain joins TRBV5-6 to TRBJ2-3; no definite D call. This CDR3 is built from 11 residues. Trimming shortened V by 1 base and J by 9 bases, and 6 bases separated the two germline ends. Looked up from germline, CDR1 is SGHDT and CDR2 is YYEEEE.

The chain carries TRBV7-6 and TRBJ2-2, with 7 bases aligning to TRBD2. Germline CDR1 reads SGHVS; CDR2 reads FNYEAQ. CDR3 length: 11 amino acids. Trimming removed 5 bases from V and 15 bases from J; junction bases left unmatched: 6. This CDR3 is CASSGQRELFF. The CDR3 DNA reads TGTGCCAGCAGCGGCCAGCGGGAATTGTTTTTT.

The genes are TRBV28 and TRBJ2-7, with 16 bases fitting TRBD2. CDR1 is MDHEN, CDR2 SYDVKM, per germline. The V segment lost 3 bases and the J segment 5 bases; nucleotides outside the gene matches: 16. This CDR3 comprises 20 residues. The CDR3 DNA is TGTGCCAGCAGTTTTTCGCTTAGGACATCCGGGACTAGCGGGAGGGACGAGCAGTACTTC. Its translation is CASSFSLRTSGTSGRDEQYF.

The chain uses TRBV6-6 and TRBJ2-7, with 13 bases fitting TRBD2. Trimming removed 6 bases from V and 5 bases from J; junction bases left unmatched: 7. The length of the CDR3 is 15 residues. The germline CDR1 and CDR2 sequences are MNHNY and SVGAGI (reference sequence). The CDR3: CASSLLAGGPHEQYF. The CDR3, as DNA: TGTGCCAGCAGCTTACTAGCGGGAGGGCCTCACGAGCAGTACTTC.

CDR3 nucleotide sequence: TGTGCCAGTAGTATCCGGGGACAGGGCTCTGGAAACACCATATATTTT. It is translated as CASSIRGQGSGNTIYF. This chain links TRBV19 with TRBJ1-3, with TRBD1 matching 9 bases. Trimming cost V 3 bases and J 0 bases; bases outside gene matches: 3. Germline V gene sequence: CDR1 LNHDA, CDR2 SQIVND (reference sequence). This CDR3 spans 16 amino acids.

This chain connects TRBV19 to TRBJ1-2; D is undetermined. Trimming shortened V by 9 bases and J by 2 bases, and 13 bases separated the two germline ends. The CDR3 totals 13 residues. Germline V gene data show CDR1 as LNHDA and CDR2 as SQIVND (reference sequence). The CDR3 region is CASSYQINYGYTF. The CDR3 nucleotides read TGTGCCAGCTCGTATCAGATAAACTATGGCTACACCTTC.

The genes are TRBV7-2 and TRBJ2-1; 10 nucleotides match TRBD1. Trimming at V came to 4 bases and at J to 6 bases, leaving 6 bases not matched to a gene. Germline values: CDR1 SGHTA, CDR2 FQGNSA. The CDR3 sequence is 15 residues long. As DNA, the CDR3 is TGTGCCAGCAGCTCCGGGACAGGGGCTAGCAATGAGCAGTTCTTC. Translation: CASSSGTGASNEQFF.

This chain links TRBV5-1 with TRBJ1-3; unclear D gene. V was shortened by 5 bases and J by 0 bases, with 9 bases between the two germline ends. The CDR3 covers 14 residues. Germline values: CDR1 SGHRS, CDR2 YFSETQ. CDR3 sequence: CASSPLSSGNTIYF. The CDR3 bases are TGCGCCAGCAGTCCCCTTAGCTCTGGAAACACCATATATTTT. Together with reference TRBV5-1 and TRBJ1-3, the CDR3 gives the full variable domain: KAGVTQTPRYLIKTRGQQVTLSCSPISGHRSVSWYQQTPGQGLQFLFEYFSETQRNKGNFPGRFSGRQFSNSRSEMNVSTLELGDSALYLCASSPLSSGNTIYFGEGSWLTVV.

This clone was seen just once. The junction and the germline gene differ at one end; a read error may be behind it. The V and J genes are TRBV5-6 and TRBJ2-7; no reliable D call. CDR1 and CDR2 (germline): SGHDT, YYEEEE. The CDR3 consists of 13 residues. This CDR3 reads CASSLGSNSLSGF. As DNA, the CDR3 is TGTGCCAGCAGCTTGGGGAGTAACTCCCTGAGTGGGTTC.

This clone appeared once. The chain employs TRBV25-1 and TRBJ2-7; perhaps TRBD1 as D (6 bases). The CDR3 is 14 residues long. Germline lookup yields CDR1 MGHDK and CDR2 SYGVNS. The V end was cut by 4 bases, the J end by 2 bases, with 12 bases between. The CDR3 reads CASSATTGTYEQYF. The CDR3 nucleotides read TGTGCCAGCAGTGCGACGACAGGAACCTACGAGCAGTACTTC.